This T cell receptor (beta chain) was captured by sequencing in a study of molecular identifiers for immune sequencing clone quantification (dated by TCRdb to the late 2010s). Looking at the study overall: For a replicate experiment, the RNA from either 20,000 or 100,000 naive CD8 T cells was divided into five aliquots, and four of those aliquots went on to sequencing. This methods study used CD8 T cells to benchmark TCR RNA copy counting and molecular-identifier clustering-based TCR repertoire sequencing (MIDCIRS). Broad study findings and their caveats: Highly expanded clone sizes could be underestimated because identical TCR molecules may share a barcode. Modeling estimated around 3 recovered TCR RNA copies per cell, compared with approximately 9.5 by digital PCR, which implies about 30% capture efficiency. In CMV-specific effector cells, over 98% of molecules were held by clones above 20 RNA copies, whereas under 1% of molecules were held by such clones in naive cells. Even against a background of about 960,000 naive CD8 T cells, spiked-in Jurkat TCR RNA amounting to a single cell's worth was reported to be detectable. When barcode sub-clustering was left out, chimeric consensus sequences inflated TCR diversity, with chimeras reaching as high as 47%. Naive libraries contained spiked-in Jurkat TCR RNA (roughly 10 copies' worth), which is not part of the donor repertoire.

The method behind the library was PCR. These reads were obtained on a NextSeq 500. Bulk TCR libraries were generated as previously described, with the TCR primers listed in Table S5 used. Purification of total RNA was performed with the Qiagen AllPrep DNA/RNA kit. Before analysis, reads from multiple sequencing runs of the same library were pooled. Under the source paper's analysis protocol: Reads were retained only if the reads had an exact TCR constant sequence, and the retained reads were trimmed to 150 nt and grouped according to their 12-nt molecular barcodes. Reads within each barcode group were sub-clustered using a 15% Levenshtein threshold, and quality-weighted consensus sequences were constructed for each RNA molecule. Non-functional sequences were discarded, and so were lower-count sequences lying one edit away from another sequence. On the basis of fitting two negative binomial distributions, barcode sub-clusters with fewer than 20% of the maximum read count were discarded. TCRdb reprocessing: public reads trimmed at Q25 with fastp, clones called with MiXCR, in-frame beta chains kept. Rows matching on CDR3 protein sequence are summarized as one entry with the most common DNA and genes. TCRdb, not the authors, supplied the V and J calls. The sample yields about 510,000 distinct CDR3 sequences; roughly 24% were counted once. The top ten clonotypes cover about 0.75% of the sample.

This clonotype has a handful of counts. The antigen it binds to is not known. Qualities for individual bases were not recorded, and no much larger clone is one base off. Libraries of naive CD8 T cells were generated from roughly 21,000 to 960,000 sorted cells, with 10%, 30% or 50% of the purified RNA used. Naive CD8 T cells, defined as CD8+CD4-CCR7+CD45RA+, were FACS-sorted into RLT Plus buffer on a BD FACSAria II. To test detection sensitivity, Jurkat RNA equivalent to more than 9 TCR copies was spiked into samples of about 19,000-1,000,000 naive CD8 T cells. Enrichment of CD8 T cells was done with RosetteSep CD8+ T Cell Enrichment Cocktail plus Ficoll-Paque, and ACK red cell lysis came afterward. V loses 5 bases at its end and J loses 9 bases; junction bases beyond the gene matches: 9. The germline V gene specifies SGHTA as CDR1 and FQGNSA as CDR2. Inclusive of the bounding cysteine and phenylalanine, the CDR3 is 13 residues long. Just CDR3 DNA is preserved here, 39 bases in frame from base 1.

The sequenced sample consisted of naive CD8+ T cells from blood, with Jurkat cell RNA spiked in. The cell subset or site label corresponds to: FACS-sorted CD8+CD4-CCR7+CD45RA+ naive T cells. The V and J segments used are TRBV7-2 and TRBJ1-1; 7 central bases correspond to TRBD1. The clonotype was recovered from a human donor in good health. Some libraries in this study had Jurkat cell RNA spiked in. The nucleotide sequence reads TGTGCCAGCAGCACCATAGACAGGGATCAAGCTTTCTTT. Translated, it reads CASSTIDRDQAFF.